This passage covers 22 T cell receptor beta chains from one sample sequenced in a study of cytomegalovirus exposure and HLA in healthy donors. PCR used 60 Vbeta primers and 13 Jbeta primers. Sequencing was performed with immunoSEQ multiplex PCR; in TCRdb, only in-frame clones are kept and a portion is missing. The sample consists of some 140,000 clones, 70% to 80% of them appearing once. Specimen: PBMCs. All receptors derive from a female donor in good health and CMV-seronegative.

This clone was detected only a few times. The V call is TRBV10-3, the J call TRBJ1-5; D perhaps matches TRBD1 (5 bases). This CDR3 is built from 14 residues. Germline V gene data show CDR1 as ENHRY and CDR2 as SYGVKD. Deletions cut 3 bases from V and 11 bases from J, with 17 bases between. CDR3 in amino acids: CAISEGQGREAQHF. The CDR3 DNA is TGTGCCATCAGTGAAGGTCAGGGCCGTGAAGCCCAGCATTTT.

A few counts support this clone. The chain recombines TRBV7-9 with TRBJ1-1, with 7 bases aligning to TRBD1. Trimming cost V 7 bases and J 7 bases; bases outside gene matches: 12. Per germline, CDR1 SEHNR and CDR2 FQNEAQ (reference sequence). The CDR3 is made up of 14 amino acids. CDR3 in DNA: TGTGCCAGCACCACTAGGGGGCGTACGGGTGAAGCTTTCTTT. This translates into CASTTRGRTGEAFF. Variable domain in full (rest from reference TRBV7-9 and TRBJ1-1): DTGVSQNPRHKITKRGQNVTFRCDPISEHNRLYWYRQTLGQGPEFLTYFQNEAQLEKSRLLSDRFSAERPKGSFSTLEIQRTEQGDSAMYLCASTTRGRTGEAFFGQGTRLTVV.

The V call is TRBV7-9, the J call TRBJ2-3; 13 nucleotides line up with TRBD2. The germline V gene encodes CDR1 SEHNR and CDR2 FQNEAQ (reference sequence). This CDR3 has 16 residues. V shed 5 bases, J shed 5 bases, and the junction held 7 bases outside the gene matches. The CDR3 loop reads CASSEPLAGGRDTQYF. The DNA for the CDR3 is TGTGCCAGCAGCGAGCCACTAGCGGGGGGGAGAGATACGCAGTATTTT.

The gene calls are TRBV27 and TRBJ2-7; possible D gene TRBD2, 6 bases. CDR1 is MNHEY and CDR2 is SMNVEV in the germline V gene (reference sequence). The CDR3 spans 13 residues. V dropped 3 bases and J dropped 1 base, with 7 bases sitting between them. DNA for the CDR3: TGTGCCAGCAGTTTCGGGGGTTCCTACGAGCAGTACTTC. It yields the protein CASSFGGSYEQYF.

The V call is TRBV15, the J call TRBJ1-5; no definite D call. V was trimmed by 9 bases and J by 4 bases, leaving 22 bases between them. CDR3 size: 16 residues. Germline CDR1 reads LNHNV; CDR2 reads YYDKDF (reference sequence). CDR3 sequence reads: CATQSGGVGANQPQHF. CDR3 bases: TGTGCCACGCAAAGCGGAGGCGTGGGAGCGAATCAGCCCCAGCATTTT.

V is TRBV9 and J is TRBJ2-1; TRBD2 aligns across 12 bases. CDR3 length: 14 amino acids. In germline, CDR1 is SGDLS, CDR2 YYNGEE. The trim removed 2 bases at V and 6 bases at J, leaving 0 bases unmatched. CDR3 DNA sequence: TGTGCCAGCAGCGTGACTAGCGGGAGCAATGAGCAGTTCTTC. This translates into CASSVTSGSNEQFF. The full variable domain, completed using reference TRBV9 and TRBJ2-1, is DSGVTQTPKHLITATGQRVTLRCSPRSGDLSVYWYQQSLDQGLQFLIQYYNGEERAKGNILERFSAQQFPDLHSELNLSSLELGDSALYFCASSVTSGSNEQFFGPGTRLTVL.

The rearrangement links TRBV11-2 to TRBJ2-2; no clear D gene. V lost 1 base, J lost 9 bases, and 6 bases lay in between. The CDR3 covers 12 residues. Per germline, CDR1 SGHAT and CDR2 FQNNGV. CDR3 nucleotides: TGTGCCAGCAGCTTAGCCGGGTGGGAGCTGTTTTTT. Translating it yields CASSLAGWELFF.

The J gene is TRBJ2-3, the V gene TRBV7-9; 8 bases match TRBD2. CDR3 length: 17 residues. V was pared by 3 bases and J by 0 bases, with 8 bases of the junction left unmatched. From germline, CDR1 is SEHNR and CDR2 FQNEAQ (reference sequence). CDR3 coding DNA: TGTGCCAGCAGCTTCGACAGCGGGGGCCCTAGCACAGATACGCAGTATTTT. The encoded protein is CASSFDSGGPSTDTQYF. Full variable domain (missing parts from reference TRBV7-9 and TRBJ2-3): DTGVSQNPRHKITKRGQNVTFRCDPISEHNRLYWYRQTLGQGPEFLTYFQNEAQLEKSRLLSDRFSAERPKGSFSTLEIQRTEQGDSAMYLCASSFDSGGPSTDTQYFGPGTRLTVL.

This clone has a handful of counts. V usage is TRBV2 and J usage is TRBJ2-2, with no clear D. The germline gives CDR1 SNHLY, CDR2 FYNNEI. Trimming removed 6 bases at V and 0 bases at J, with 11 bases between. The CDR3 spans 15 residues. In DNA, the CDR3 is TGTGCCAGCAGGGCTAGTTCTGCGAACACCGGGGAGCTGTTTTTT. Translated: CASRASSANTGELFF.

This clone was detected a few times. The chain combines TRBV6-5 with TRBJ1-4; D ambiguous. The germline V gene has CDR1 MNHEY and CDR2 SVGAGI. V was cut by 6 bases and J by 2 bases, with 13 bases left in between. The CDR3 spans 15 residues. The chain's CDR3 is CASSRVLRTNEKLFF. CDR3 coding DNA: TGTGCCAGCAGCAGAGTGCTGCGGACTAATGAAAAACTGTTTTTT.

Details on this clone: The identical CDR3 is also encoded by other nucleotide sequences in the sample. The V gene is TRBV5-4, the J gene TRBJ2-7; a possible D gene is TRBD2 (5 bases). This CDR3 region has 15 residues. The germline V gene has CDR1 SGHNT and CDR2 YYREEE (reference sequence). With 0 bases removed from V and 2 bases from J, the gap between germline ends came to 12 bases. CDR3 in DNA: TGTGCCAGCAGCTTGGCCGGAGGAAGAGCCTACGAGCAGTACTTC. It encodes CASSLAGGRAYEQYF.

The genes are TRBV28 and TRBJ1-4, with 8 bases fitting TRBD1. This CDR3 has 15 amino acids. Trimming removed 6 bases from V and 7 bases from J; junction bases left unmatched: 10. Germline V gene data show CDR1 as MDHEN and CDR2 as SYDVKM. The CDR3 sequence is CASSSSTGELEKLFF. DNA for the CDR3: TGTGCCAGCAGCTCCTCGACAGGGGAGCTTGAAAAACTGTTTTTT.

This clone was seen a few times. The chain is built from TRBV6-1 and TRBJ1-5; 8 bases are a match to TRBD1. J gave up 5 bases and V 7 bases, and 10 bases lay outside the gene matches. This CDR3 region has 15 residues. Germline values: CDR1 MNHNS, CDR2 SASEGT. Written as DNA, the CDR3 is TGTGCCAGCACCATGGGACAGGCATACGATCAGCCCCAGCATTTT. It yields the protein CASTMGQAYDQPQHF.

CDR3 in amino acids: CASSWDRGLGGNEAFF. The CDR3 DNA reads TGTGCCAGCAGCTGGGACAGGGGGCTCGGTGGAAATGAAGCTTTCTTT. The rearrangement joins TRBV5-5 to TRBJ1-1; 12 positions agree with TRBD1. The junction had 10 bases not matched to a gene; V was cut back by 3 bases and J by 7 bases. CDR1 and CDR2 (germline): SGHKS, YYEKEE (reference sequence). The CDR3 covers 16 residues.

This chain joins TRBV6-6 and TRBJ1-6; maybe TRBD1 (6 bases). Trimming took off 2 bases at V and 10 bases at J, with 18 bases between the two ends. This CDR3 comprises 16 residues. Germline assignment: CDR1 MNHNY and CDR2 SVGAGI (reference sequence). This CDR3 reads CASSYEPNREGSPLHF. The CDR3, as DNA: TGTGCCAGCAGTTACGAGCCCAACAGGGAAGGATCACCCCTCCACTTT.

V usage is TRBV6-1 and J usage is TRBJ2-5; TRBD2 aligns across 12 bases. The CDR3 totals 17 residues. The trim removed 4 bases at V and 5 bases at J, leaving 11 bases unmatched. CDR1 MNHNS and CDR2 SASEGT come from the germline V gene. The DNA for the CDR3 is TGTGCCAGCAGTGCGCGTCTAGCGGGGGGGCCGGGGGAGACCCAGTACTTC. It codes for CASSARLAGGPGETQYF.

This chain connects TRBV7-2 to TRBJ2-7; 12 bases fit TRBD1. The germline CDR1 and CDR2 sequences are SGHTA and FQGNSA. The CDR3 has 14 residues. Trimming cost V 5 bases and J 7 bases; bases outside gene matches: 6. This chain's CDR3 is CASSRDRGPEEQYF. CDR3 nucleotide sequence: TGTGCCAGCAGCCGGGACAGGGGGCCGGAGGAGCAGTACTTC.

This chain uses TRBV10-3 with TRBJ1-1; D is ambiguous. The germline V and J ends were trimmed by 2 bases and 0 bases, with 10 bases remaining between them. Germline loops: CDR1 ENHRY, CDR2 SYGVKD. The CDR3 extends over 15 amino acids. CDR3 protein: CAISEPTVLNTEAFF. The CDR3 nucleotides are TGTGCCATCAGTGAGCCTACCGTACTGAACACTGAAGCTTTCTTT.

This clone has a handful of counts. The chain combines TRBV27 with TRBJ1-2, with D possibly matching TRBD1 (6 bases). CDR3 length equals 13 residues. Germline V gene data show CDR1 as MNHEY and CDR2 as SMNVEV (reference sequence). The V and J ends lost 7 bases and 5 bases respectively, with 14 bases between them. The CDR3 bases are TGTGCCAGCACCCCGAGGGGGTCTTATGGCTACACCTTC. Amino acid sequence: CASTPRGSYGYTF.

This rearrangement joins TRBV4-3 to TRBJ2-1, with D possibly being TRBD1 (5 bases). The V and J ends lost 1 base and 1 base respectively, with 8 bases between them. The CDR3 extends over 15 amino acids. Germline-derived CDR1 and CDR2 are LGHNA and YSLEER. The CDR3 reads CASSQGAGSYNEQFF. The CDR3 DNA reads TGCGCCAGCAGCCAAGGGGCAGGGTCCTACAATGAGCAGTTCTTC.

This clone was found a few times. The V gene is TRBV9, the J gene TRBJ1-1, with D unclear. This CDR3 comprises 13 residues. Germline values: CDR1 SGDLS, CDR2 YYNGEE. V lost 3 bases and J lost 1, with 7 bases in between. DNA of the CDR3: TGTGCCAGCAGCGGTGGCACGAACACTGAAGCTTTCTTT. It is translated as CASSGGTNTEAFF. Based on the CDR3 plus reference TRBV9 and TRBJ1-1, the full variable domain is DSGVTQTPKHLITATGQRVTLRCSPRSGDLSVYWYQQSLDQGLQFLIQYYNGEERAKGNILERFSAQQFPDLHSELNLSSLELGDSALYFCASSGGTNTEAFFGQGTRLTVV.

In this sample, this clone turned up once. The chain uses TRBV30 and TRBJ1-6; D is unresolved. Germline CDR1 is GTSNPN and CDR2 is SVGIG (reference sequence). The CDR3 covers 13 residues. V lost 4 bases, J lost 9 bases, and 13 bases lay in between. This CDR3 reads CAWNPPGISPLHF. The CDR3 DNA is TGTGCCTGGAACCCCCCAGGCATTTCACCCCTCCACTTT.